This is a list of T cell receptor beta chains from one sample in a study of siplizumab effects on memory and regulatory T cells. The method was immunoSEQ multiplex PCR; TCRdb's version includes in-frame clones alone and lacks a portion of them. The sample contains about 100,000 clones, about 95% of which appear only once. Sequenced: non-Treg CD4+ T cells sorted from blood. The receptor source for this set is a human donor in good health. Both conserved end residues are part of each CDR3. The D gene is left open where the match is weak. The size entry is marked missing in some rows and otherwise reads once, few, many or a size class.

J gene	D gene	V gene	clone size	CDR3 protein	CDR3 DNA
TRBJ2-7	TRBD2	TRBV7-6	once	CASSFRAGVILGEQYF	TGTGCCAGCAGCTTTCGAGCGGGAGTAATTTTGGGCGAGCAGTACTTC
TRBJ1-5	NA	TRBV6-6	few	CASSDRTGSNQPQHF	TGTGCCAGCAGTGACCGGACGGGGAGCAATCAGCCCCAGCATTTT
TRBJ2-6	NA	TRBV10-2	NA	CASTNWTAVGANVLTF	TGCGCCAGCACCAACTGGACGGCCGTGGGGGCCAACGTCCTGACTTTC
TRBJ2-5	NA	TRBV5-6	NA	CASSFISASKETQYF	TGTGCCAGCAGCTTTATTTCGGCTAGTAAAGAGACCCAGTACTTC
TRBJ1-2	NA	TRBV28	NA	CASSSDSGTYGYTF	TGTGCCAGCAGTTCGGACAGTGGGACCTATGGCTACACCTTC
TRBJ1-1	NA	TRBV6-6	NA	CASLRGLNTEAFF	TGTGCCAGCCTCAGGGGATTGAACACTGAAGCTTTCTTT
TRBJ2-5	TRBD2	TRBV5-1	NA	CASSLQRLAQETQYF	TGCGCCAGCAGCTTGCAGCGACTAGCTCAAGAGACCCAGTACTTC
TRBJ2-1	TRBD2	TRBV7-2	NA	CASSHRTSGAYNEQFF	TGTGCCAGCAGCCATCGGACTAGCGGAGCTTACAATGAGCAGTTCTTC
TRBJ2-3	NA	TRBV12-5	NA	CASGSGDTQYF	TGTGCTAGTGGCTCCGGAGATACGCAGTATTTT
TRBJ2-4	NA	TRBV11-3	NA	CASSLDSPQRQLLPYF	TGTGCCAGCAGCTTAGATTCCCCACAACGACAGCTTCTTCCGTACTTC
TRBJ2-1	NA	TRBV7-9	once	CASSSPRGLTPGHEQFF	TGTGCCAGCAGCTCACCCCGGGGATTGACACCCGGGCATGAGCAGTTCTTC
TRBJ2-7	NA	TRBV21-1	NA	CASSFRDTFYEQYF	TGTGCCAGCAGCTTCCGGGACACCTTCTACGAGCAGTACTTC
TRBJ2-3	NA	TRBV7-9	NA	CASSPRWSTDTQYF	TGTGCCAGCAGCCCCCGATGGAGCACAGATACGCAGTATTTT
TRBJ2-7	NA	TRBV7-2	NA	CASSSFSYEQYF	TGTGCCAGCAGCTCCTTCTCCTACGAGCAGTACTTC
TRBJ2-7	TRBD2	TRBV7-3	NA	CASSSSGRAGEQYF	TGTGCCAGCAGTTCCAGCGGGAGGGCCGGCGAGCAGTACTTC
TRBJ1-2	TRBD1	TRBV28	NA	CASSLGTGGEGYTF	TGTGCCAGCAGCCTGGGGACAGGGGGAGAGGGCTACACCTTC
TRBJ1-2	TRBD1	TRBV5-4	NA	CASSLTGGQGYTF	TGTGCCAGCAGCTTAACAGGGGGACAGGGCTACACCTTC
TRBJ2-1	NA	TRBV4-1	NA	CASSQGLRVTSYNEQFF	TGCGCCAGCAGCCAAGGACTTAGGGTGACCTCCTACAATGAGCAGTTCTTC
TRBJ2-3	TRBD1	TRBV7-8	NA	CASRADRATTDTQYF	TGTGCCAGCAGGGCGGACAGGGCTACCACAGATACGCAGTATTTT
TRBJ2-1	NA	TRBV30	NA	CAWSGSYNEQFF	TGTGCCTGGAGTGGATCATACAATGAGCAGTTCTTC
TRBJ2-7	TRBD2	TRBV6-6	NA	CASKGFPSGYEQYF	TGTGCCAGCAAAGGATTTCCTAGCGGTTACGAGCAGTACTTC